A selection of T cell receptor beta chains follows, all from one sample in a study of blood T cell repertoires in COVID-19. Assay used: immunoSEQ multiplex PCR; TCRdb lists only in-frame clones, some missing. The repertoire holds 200,000 to 250,000 clones, with 80% to 85% as singletons. Sequenced: peripheral blood. The receptors here all came from a woman in her thirties who had recovered from COVID-19. CDR3s include the opening cysteine and the closing phenylalanine or tryptophan. Fields, in order: J gene, V gene, clone size, D gene, CDR3 DNA, CDR3 protein. A D gene is named only where the DNA matches it firmly. Some rows mark clone size as missing; the rest say once, few, many or name a class of expanded clone.

>TRBJ1-1|TRBV5-1|.|.
TGCGCCAGCAGCTTGCAGGGCGTGAACACTGAAGCTTTCTTT
CASSLQGVNTEAFF
>TRBJ1-5|TRBV30|.|.
TGTGCCTTCCCGGACCCGGGACACCTGAATCAGCCCCAGCATTTT
CAFPDPGHLNQPQHF
>TRBJ2-4|TRBV6-5|once|.
TGTGCCAGCAGTTACTCGAGTTCAGGAGCCAAAAACATTCAGTACTTC
CASSYSSSGAKNIQYF
>TRBJ2-3|TRBV28|.|TRBD2
TGTGCCAGCAAGGAGACTAGCTCCACAGATACGCAGTATTTT
CASKETSSTDTQYF
>TRBJ2-1|TRBV3-1/TRBV3-2|.|.
TGTGCCAGCAGCCAAGAAAGGGGTAAGGGTAGCTCCTACAATGAGCAGTTCTTC
CASSQERGKGSSYNEQFF
>TRBJ1-6|TRBV3-1/TRBV3-2|.|.
TGTGCCAGCAGCAACACAGGGATGGGGAGTGATTCACCCCTCCACTTT
CASSNTGMGSDSPLHF
>TRBJ1-1|TRBV19|once|.
TGTGCCAGTAGTGGGAGCAGGTCTTTCGGGAACACTGAAGCTTTCTTT
CASSGSRSFGNTEAFF
>TRBJ2-7|TRBV9|.|.
TGTGCCAGCAGCGTAGTTCCCCAGGGAATCAACGAGCAGTACTTC
CASSVVPQGINEQYF
>TRBJ1-1|TRBV6-5|.|.
TGTGCCAGCAGCCAAAGGGAGTTGGGCACTGAAGCTTTCTTT
CASSQRELGTEAFF
>TRBJ2-1|TRBV5-4|.|.
TGTGCCAGCAGCTTGGAGGACAGCAATGAGCAGTTCTTC
CASSLEDSNEQFF
>TRBJ2-7|TRBV6-5|.|TRBD2
TGTGCCAGCAGTTACCCCGGGACTAGCGGGTTGTACGAGCAGTACTTC
CASSYPGTSGLYEQYF
>TRBJ2-5|TRBV5-1|.|.
TGCGCCAGCAGCCCCACAACGGCAGGGGAAGAGACCCAGTACTTC
CASSPTTAGEETQYF
>TRBJ1-2|TRBV29-1|.|TRBD1
TGCAGCGTTGAGGGGCCACAGGGGATTAACTATGGCTACACCTTC
CSVEGPQGINYGYTF
>TRBJ2-3|TRBV19|.|.
TGTGCCAGTAGTCCAGGCAGCACAGATACGCAGTATTTT
CASSPGSTDTQYF
>TRBJ2-3|TRBV9|.|TRBD2
TGTGCCAGCAGCCAGACTAGCGGAGATACCTACACAGATACGCAGTATTTT
CASSQTSGDTYTDTQYF
>TRBJ1-1|TRBV19|once|.
TGTGCCAGTAGTCCTTCCCCCCAGGGAGGCACTGAAGCTTTCTTT
CASSPSPQGGTEAFF
>TRBJ1-1|TRBV5-1|.|.
TGCGCCAGCAGCTTGTACTCAGGGAACACTGAAGCTTTCTTT
CASSLYSGNTEAFF
>TRBJ2-7|TRBV29-1|.|.
TGCAGCGTTGGTATTTACGAGCAGTACTTC
CSVGIYEQYF
>TRBJ2-3|TRBV2|.|.
TGTGCCAGCAGTGGACTAACCGATACGTCAGATACGCAGTATTTT
CASSGLTDTSDTQYF
>TRBJ2-5|TRBV7-9|.|.
TGTGCCAGCAGCTTAGCGGACTACCAAGAGACCCAGTACTTC
CASSLADYQETQYF
>TRBJ1-6|TRBV28|once|TRBD1
TGTGCCAGCAGCACGGGACAGGGCTCACCCCTCCACTTT
CASSTGQGSPLHF
>TRBJ2-5|TRBV5-1|.|.
TGCGCCAGCAGCTTGGACTTACAGATCCAAGAGACCCAGTACTTC
CASSLDLQIQETQYF
>TRBJ1-2|TRBV27|.|TRBD1
TGTGCCAGCAGTCCACAGGGGGCTGGCTATGGCTACACCTTC
CASSPQGAGYGYTF
>TRBJ2-1|TRBV7-9|.|.
TGTGCCAGCAGCCGAGTGGCAGGGGCTGAGCAGTTCTTC
CASSRVAGAEQFF
>TRBJ1-5|TRBV6-5|.|.
TGTGCCACCCGAGGTTTTAGCAATCAGCCCCAGCATTTT
CATRGFSNQPQHF